This note documents a single T cell receptor beta chain sequence. The data are from a study of shared T cell receptors in the human thymus. Data came from immunoSEQ multiplex PCR; TCRdb stores just in-frame clones and leaves some out. The data hold 700,000 to 750,000 clones, with 75% to 90% observed a single time. The sample also formed part of further work on human thymus T cells. That source notes: Resected material from corrective heart surgery provided the thymus tissue analysed. Within thymic and blood repertoires, V and J gene usage appeared to be biased.

This clonotype was obtained from a girl under three years old with a congenital heart defect. Material: thymocytes.

The CDR3 loop is CASSSTVPGLPFSGANVLTF. The CDR3, as DNA: TGTGCCAGCAGTTCCACCGTGCCGGGTCTCCCTTTCTCTGGGGCCAACGTCCTGACTTTC. This chain uses TRBV28 with TRBJ2-6, with D hard to call. Deletions cut 4 bases from V and 0 bases from J, with 22 bases between. CDR3 length: 20 residues. CDR1 is MDHEN and CDR2 is SYDVKM in the germline V gene.